This T cell receptor (beta chain) was recorded in a study of T cells in localized non-small cell lung cancer. This clone was counted a few times. This CDR3 spans 13 amino acids. Trimming removed 5 bases from V and 7 bases from J, with 15 bases in between. The germline V gene encodes CDR1 KGHSH and CDR2 LQKENI. The data were produced by immunoSEQ multiplex PCR, yet TCRdb's version contains in-frame clones alone and is incomplete. The table includes about 11,000 clones, less than 30% detected once. The TCR was taken from a man between 40 and 70 years old with stage I lung adenocarcinoma. V gene TRBV18 combines with J gene TRBJ2-7, with a tentative D call TRBD2 (5 bases). The sample was lung tumor tissue, taken before any cancer treatment. The CDR3 DNA is TGTGCCAGCTCAATCGGACCGGGATCGGAGCAGTACTTC. This codes for CASSIGPGSEQYF.